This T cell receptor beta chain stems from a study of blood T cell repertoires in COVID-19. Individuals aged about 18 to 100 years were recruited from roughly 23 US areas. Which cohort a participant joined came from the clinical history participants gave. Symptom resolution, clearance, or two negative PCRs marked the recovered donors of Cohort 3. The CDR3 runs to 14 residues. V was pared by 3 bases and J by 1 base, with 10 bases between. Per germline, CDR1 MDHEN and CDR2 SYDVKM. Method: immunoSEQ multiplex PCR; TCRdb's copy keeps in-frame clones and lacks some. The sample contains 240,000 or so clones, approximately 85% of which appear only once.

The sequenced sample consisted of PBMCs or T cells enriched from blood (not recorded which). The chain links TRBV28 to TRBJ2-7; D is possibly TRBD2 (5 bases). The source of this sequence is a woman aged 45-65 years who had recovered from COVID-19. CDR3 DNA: TGTGCCAGCAGTTTGTATAGCGAGTCCTACGAGCAGTACTTC. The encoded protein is CASSLYSESYEQYF.